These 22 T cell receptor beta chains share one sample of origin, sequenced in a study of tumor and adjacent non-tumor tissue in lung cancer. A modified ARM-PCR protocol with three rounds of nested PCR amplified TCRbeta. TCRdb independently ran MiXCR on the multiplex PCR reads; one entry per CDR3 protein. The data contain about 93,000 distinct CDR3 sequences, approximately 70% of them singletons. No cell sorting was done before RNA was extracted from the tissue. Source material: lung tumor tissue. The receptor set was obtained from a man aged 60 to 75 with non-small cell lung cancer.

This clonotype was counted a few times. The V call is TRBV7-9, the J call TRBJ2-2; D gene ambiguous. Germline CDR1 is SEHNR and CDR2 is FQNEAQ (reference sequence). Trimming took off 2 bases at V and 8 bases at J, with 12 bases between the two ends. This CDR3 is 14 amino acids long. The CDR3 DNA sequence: TGTGCCAGCAGCTTATCCGGCTCTCAGGGGGAGCTGTTTTTT. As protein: CASSLSGSQGELFF.

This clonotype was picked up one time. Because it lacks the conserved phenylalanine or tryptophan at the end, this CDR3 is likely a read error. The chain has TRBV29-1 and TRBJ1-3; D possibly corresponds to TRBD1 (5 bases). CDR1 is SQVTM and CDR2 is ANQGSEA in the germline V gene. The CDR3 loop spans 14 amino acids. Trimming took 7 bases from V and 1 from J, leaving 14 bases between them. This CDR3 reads CSADLGLSGNTIYY. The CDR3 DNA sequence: TGCAGCGCCGACTTGGGGCTTTCTGGAAACACCATATATTAT.

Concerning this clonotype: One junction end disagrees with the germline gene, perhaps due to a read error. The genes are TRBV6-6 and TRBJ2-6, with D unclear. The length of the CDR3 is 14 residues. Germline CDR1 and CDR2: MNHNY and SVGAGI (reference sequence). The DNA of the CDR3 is TGTACCAGCGTTGCGCCCTCTGGGGCCAACGTCCTGACTTTC. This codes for CTSVAPSGANVLTF.

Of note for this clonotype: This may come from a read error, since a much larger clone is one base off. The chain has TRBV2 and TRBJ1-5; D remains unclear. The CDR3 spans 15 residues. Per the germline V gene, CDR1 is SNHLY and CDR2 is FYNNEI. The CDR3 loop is CASSESEGSNQPPHF. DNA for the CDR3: TGTGCCAGCAGTGAATCAGAGGGAAGCAATCAGCCCCCGCATTTT.

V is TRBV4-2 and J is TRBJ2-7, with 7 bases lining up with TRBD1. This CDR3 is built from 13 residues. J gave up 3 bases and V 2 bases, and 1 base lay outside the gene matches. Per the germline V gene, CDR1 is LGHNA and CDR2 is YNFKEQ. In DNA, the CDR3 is TGTGCCAGCAGCCAAAGACAGGGCTACGAGCAGTACTTC. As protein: CASSQRQGYEQYF.

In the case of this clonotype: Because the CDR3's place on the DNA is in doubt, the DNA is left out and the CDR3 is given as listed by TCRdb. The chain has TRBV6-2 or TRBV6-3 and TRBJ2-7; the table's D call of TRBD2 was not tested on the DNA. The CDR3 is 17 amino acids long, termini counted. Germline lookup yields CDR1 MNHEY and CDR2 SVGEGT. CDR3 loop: CARSYGCAGGKPYEQYF.

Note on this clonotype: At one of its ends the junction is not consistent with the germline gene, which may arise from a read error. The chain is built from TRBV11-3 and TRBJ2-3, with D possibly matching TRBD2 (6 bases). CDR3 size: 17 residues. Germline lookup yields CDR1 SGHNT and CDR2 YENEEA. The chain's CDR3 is CASSLGGAEVRADTQYF. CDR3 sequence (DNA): TGTGCGAGCAGCCTGGGGGGAGCGGAAGTGAGGGCAGATACGCAGTATTTT.

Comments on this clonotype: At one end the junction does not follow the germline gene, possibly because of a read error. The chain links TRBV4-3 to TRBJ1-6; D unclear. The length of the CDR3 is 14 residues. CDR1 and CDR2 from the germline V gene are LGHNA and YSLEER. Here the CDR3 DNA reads TGCACCAGCAGCCAAGATCAGGCGGATTCACCCCTCTACTTT. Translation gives CTSSQDQADSPLYF.

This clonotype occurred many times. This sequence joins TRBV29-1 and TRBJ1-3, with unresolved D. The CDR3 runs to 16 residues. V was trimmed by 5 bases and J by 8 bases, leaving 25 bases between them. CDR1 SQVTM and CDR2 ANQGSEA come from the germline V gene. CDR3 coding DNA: TGCAGCGTTCGCACTAGCACGGCGGGTCAGATGTACACCATATATTTT. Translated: CSVRTSTAGQMYTIYF. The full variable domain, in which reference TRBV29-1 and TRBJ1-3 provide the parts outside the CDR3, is SAVISQKPSRDICQRGTSLTIQCQVDSQVTMMFWYRQQPGQSLTLIATANQGSEATYESGFVIDKFPISRPNLTFSTLTVSNMSPEDSSIYLCSVRTSTAGQMYTIYFGEGSWLTVV.

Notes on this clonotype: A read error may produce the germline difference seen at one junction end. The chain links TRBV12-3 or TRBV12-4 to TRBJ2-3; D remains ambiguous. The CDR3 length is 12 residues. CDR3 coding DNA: TGTGTCAGCAATCGACCCACAGATACGCAGTATTTT. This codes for CVSNRPTDTQYF.

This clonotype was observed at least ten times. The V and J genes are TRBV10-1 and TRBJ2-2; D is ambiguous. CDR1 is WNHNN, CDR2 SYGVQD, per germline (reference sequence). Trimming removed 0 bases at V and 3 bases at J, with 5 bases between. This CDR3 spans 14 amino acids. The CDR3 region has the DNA TGCGCCAGCAGTGAGTCGCCGGACACCGGGGAGCTGTTTTTT. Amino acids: CASSESPDTGELFF.

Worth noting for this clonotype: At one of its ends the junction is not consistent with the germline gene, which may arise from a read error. Here the CDR3 DNA reads TGTGCCAGCAGCGCCGGGACCGTAACCTCTGGGACCAACGTCCTGACTTTC. This gives the protein CASSAGTVTSGTNVLTF. The gene calls are TRBV5-4 and TRBJ2-6; D could derive from TRBD1 or TRBD2 (5 bases each). The CDR3 runs to 17 residues. Germline CDR1 and CDR2: SGHNT and YYREEE (reference sequence).

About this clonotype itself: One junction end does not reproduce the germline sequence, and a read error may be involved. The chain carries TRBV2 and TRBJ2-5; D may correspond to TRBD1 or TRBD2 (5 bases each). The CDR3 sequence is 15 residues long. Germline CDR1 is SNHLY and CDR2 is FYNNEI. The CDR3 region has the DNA TGTGTCAGCAAACGGGACGTCGGGGCTCAAGAGACCCAGTACTTC. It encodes CVSKRDVGAQETQYF. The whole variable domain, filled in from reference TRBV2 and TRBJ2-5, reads EPEVTQTPSHQVTQMGQEVILRCVPISNHLYFYWYRQILGQKVEFLVSFYNNEISEKSEIFDDQFSVERPDGSNFTLKIRSTKLEDSAMYFCVSKRDVGAQETQYFGPGTRLLVL.

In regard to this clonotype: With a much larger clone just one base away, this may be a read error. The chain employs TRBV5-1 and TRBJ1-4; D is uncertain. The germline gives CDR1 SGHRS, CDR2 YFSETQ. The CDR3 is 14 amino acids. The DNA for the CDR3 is TGCACCAGCGGTTTATCTGGGGCTAATGAAAAACTGTTTTTT. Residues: CTSGLSGANEKLFF. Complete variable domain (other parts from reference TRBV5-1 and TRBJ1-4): KAGVTQTPRYLIKTRGQQVTLSCSPISGHRSVSWYQQTPGQGLQFLFEYFSETQRNKGNFPGRFSGRQFSNSRSEMNVSTLELGDSALYLCTSGLSGANEKLFFGSGTQLSVL.

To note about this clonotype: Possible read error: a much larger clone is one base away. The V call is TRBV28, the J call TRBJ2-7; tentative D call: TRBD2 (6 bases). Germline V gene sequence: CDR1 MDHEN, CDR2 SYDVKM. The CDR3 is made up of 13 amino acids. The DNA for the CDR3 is TGTGTCAGCAGCCGGGAGCCTACCTACGAGCAGTACTTC. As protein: CVSSREPTYEQYF.

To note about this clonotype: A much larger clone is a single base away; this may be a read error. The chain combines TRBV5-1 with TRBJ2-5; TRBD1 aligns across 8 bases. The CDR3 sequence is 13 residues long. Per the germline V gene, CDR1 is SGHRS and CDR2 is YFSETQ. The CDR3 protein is CASLRTGQEAQYF. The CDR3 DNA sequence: TGCGCCAGCTTAAGGACAGGGCAAGAGGCCCAGTACTTC.

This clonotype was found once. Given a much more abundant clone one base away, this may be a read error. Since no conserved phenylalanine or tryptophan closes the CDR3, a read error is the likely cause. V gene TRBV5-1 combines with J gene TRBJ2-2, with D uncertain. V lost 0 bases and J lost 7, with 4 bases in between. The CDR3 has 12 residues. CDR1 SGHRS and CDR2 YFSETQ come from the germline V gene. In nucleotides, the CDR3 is TGCGCCAGCAGCTTGGAGGGCGGGGAGCTGTTTTCT. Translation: CASSLEGGELFS.

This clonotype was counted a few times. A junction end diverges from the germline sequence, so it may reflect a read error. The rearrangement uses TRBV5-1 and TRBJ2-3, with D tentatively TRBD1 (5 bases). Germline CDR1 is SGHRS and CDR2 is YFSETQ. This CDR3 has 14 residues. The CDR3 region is CASSLGQRTYTQYF. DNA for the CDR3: TGCGCCAGCAGCTTGGGACAGCGCACATATACGCAGTATTTT.

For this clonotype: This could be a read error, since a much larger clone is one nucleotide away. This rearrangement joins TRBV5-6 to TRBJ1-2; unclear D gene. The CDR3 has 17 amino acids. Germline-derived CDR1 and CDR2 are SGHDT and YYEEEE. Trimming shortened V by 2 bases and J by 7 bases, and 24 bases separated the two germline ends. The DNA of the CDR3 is TGTGCCAGCAGCTTAGTGGGGAAGGGTCTATCGTGGACTGGCTACACCTTC. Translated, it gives CASSLVGKGLSWTGYTF.

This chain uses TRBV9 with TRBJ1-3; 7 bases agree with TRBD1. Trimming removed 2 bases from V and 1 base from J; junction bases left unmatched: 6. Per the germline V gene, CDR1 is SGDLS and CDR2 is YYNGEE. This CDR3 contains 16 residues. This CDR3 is CASSVGRQGSGNTIYF. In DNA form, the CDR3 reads TGTGCCAGCAGCGTTGGGCGACAGGGATCTGGAAACACCATATATTTT.

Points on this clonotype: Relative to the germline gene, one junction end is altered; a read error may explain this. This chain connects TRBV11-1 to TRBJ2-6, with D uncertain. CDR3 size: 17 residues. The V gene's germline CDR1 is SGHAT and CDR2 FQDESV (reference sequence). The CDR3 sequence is CACSFLPGISGANVLTF. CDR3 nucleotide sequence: TGTGCCTGCAGCTTTCTCCCTGGTATCTCAGGGGCCAACGTCCTGACTTTC. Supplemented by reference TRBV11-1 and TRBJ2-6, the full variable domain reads EAEVAQSPRYKITEKSQAVAFWCDPISGHATLYWYRQILGQGPELLVQFQDESVVDDSQLPKDRFSAERLKGVDSTLKIQPAELGDSAMYLCACSFLPGISGANVLTFGAGSRLTVL.

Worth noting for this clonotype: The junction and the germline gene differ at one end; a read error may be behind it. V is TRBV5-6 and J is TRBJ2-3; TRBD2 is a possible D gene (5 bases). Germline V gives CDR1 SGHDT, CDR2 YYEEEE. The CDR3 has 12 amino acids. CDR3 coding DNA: TGTGCCATCAGCTTGGAGGTCGGAATGCAGTATTTT. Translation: CAISLEVGMQYF.